These 32 T cell receptor beta chains share one sample of origin, sequenced in a study of OX40 agonist ivuxolimab in advanced cancers. This table comes from immunoSEQ multiplex PCR, and its TCRdb copy is limited to in-frame clones, with some not included. The sample consists of 45,000 or so clones, roughly 90% of them appearing once. The input for sequencing was CD4+ or CD8+ T cells sorted from blood, taken in a trial of the OX40 agonist ivuxolimab. The receptors here all came from an adult with an advanced solid tumor such as melanoma, head and neck, liver or kidney cancer.

This clone was observed a handful of times. This rearrangement joins TRBV7-8 to TRBJ2-1; 8 bases agree with TRBD1. The CDR3 sequence is 14 residues long. In germline, CDR1 is SGHVS, CDR2 FQNEAQ. The V and J ends lost 4 bases and 6 bases, in that order; junction bases with no gene match: 5. CDR3 sequence (DNA): TGTGCCAGCAGCTCGGACAGGGTGTCCAATGAGCAGTTCTTC. Translation gives CASSSDRVSNEQFF.

This clone appeared a single time. This chain links TRBV5-4 with TRBJ2-3; TRBD2 matches at 11 bases. This CDR3 comprises 18 residues. V lost 4 bases, J lost 4 bases, and 14 bases stayed unmatched. Germline V gene sequence: CDR1 SGHNT, CDR2 YYREEE (reference sequence). CDR3 DNA: TGTGCCAGCAGCCAAGGACTAGCGGGTGAACTCCTGCCAGATACGCAGTATTTT. Its translation is CASSQGLAGELLPDTQYF.

There are a few counts of this clone. This rearrangement joins TRBV28 to TRBJ2-7; D is possibly TRBD2 (6 bases). CDR1 is MDHEN and CDR2 is SYDVKM in the germline V gene. V was cut by 4 bases and J by 2 bases, with 18 bases left in between. The CDR3 sequence is 16 residues long. This CDR3 is CASSSTGGQKPYEQYV. The CDR3 DNA sequence: TGTGCCAGCAGTTCTACCGGAGGGCAAAAACCCTACGAGCAGTACGTC.

V and J are TRBV2 and TRBJ2-3; D may be TRBD1 or TRBD2 (5 bases each). This CDR3 has 11 residues. Germline CDR1 is SNHLY and CDR2 is FYNNEI. Trimming took 4 bases from V and 8 from J, leaving 7 bases between them. For the CDR3, the DNA is TGTGCCAGCAGTGGGGACCCTACGCAGTATTTT. It is translated as CASSGDPTQYF.

The chain recombines TRBV9 with TRBJ2-3; no clear D. Germline CDR1 and CDR2: SGDLS and YYNGEE. The germline V and J ends were trimmed by 6 bases and 2 bases, with 13 bases remaining between them. This CDR3 is 14 amino acids long. The CDR3 nucleotides read TGTGCCAGCAACGGAGCAGCTGACACAGATACGCAGTATTTT. It yields the protein CASNGAADTDTQYF.

The chain recombines TRBV7-4 with TRBJ2-3, with TRBD1 as a possible D gene (6 bases). The length of the CDR3 is 15 residues. Germline V gives CDR1 SGHVT, CDR2 SQSDAQ. Trimming cost V 2 bases and J 3 bases, with 12 bases left between them. This CDR3 reads CASSLRPGTTDTQYF. In nucleotides, the CDR3 is TGTGCCAGCAGCTTAAGGCCGGGGACAACAGATACGCAGTATTTT.

This chain links TRBV4-1 with TRBJ1-1; D is unclear. This CDR3 has 14 amino acids. The germline gives CDR1 MGHRA, CDR2 YSYEKL. Deletions cut 5 bases from V and 2 bases from J, with 12 bases between. CDR3 DNA: TGCGCCAGCAGCTTAGCCGACGGTAACACTGAAGCTTTCTTT. This gives the protein CASSLADGNTEAFF.

The gene calls are TRBV4-3 and TRBJ1-2; 10 nucleotides align to TRBD1. Germline V gene data show CDR1 as LGHNA and CDR2 as YSLEER. The CDR3 length is 15 residues. With 4 bases clipped from V and 2 bases from J, the junction kept 4 bases outside the gene matches. In DNA form, the CDR3 reads TGCGCCAGCAGCCCCGGACAGGGGGTGAACTATGGCTACACCTTC. Translation gives CASSPGQGVNYGYTF.

Only one count was recorded for this clone. This chain uses TRBV9 with TRBJ2-7; no firm D call. CDR1 and CDR2 (germline): SGDLS, YYNGEE. Trimming took 3 bases from V and 6 from J, leaving 10 bases between them. CDR3 length equals 12 residues. Here the CDR3 reads CASSAAIGEQYF. In nucleotides, the CDR3 is TGTGCCAGCAGCGCAGCCATCGGCGAGCAGTACTTC.

The genes are TRBV10-3 and TRBJ2-1; no firm D call. Germline V gene lookup returns CDR1 ENHRY and CDR2 SYGVKD. The CDR3 covers 15 residues. The germline V and J ends were trimmed by 10 bases and 1 base, with 17 bases remaining between them. CDR3 sequence: CASLTPEISYNEQFF. CDR3 DNA sequence: TGTGCCAGTTTGACTCCGGAGATATCCTACAATGAGCAGTTCTTC.

The V gene is TRBV28, the J gene TRBJ2-7, with D perhaps TRBD2 (6 bases). This CDR3 contains 17 residues. Trimming took off 6 bases at V and 5 bases at J, with 26 bases between the two ends. Germline V gene sequence: CDR1 MDHEN, CDR2 SYDVKM. CDR3 nucleotides: TGTGCCAGCAGCCCTCGCACCGGGACGCTGTGGGGGGACGAGCAGTACTTC. Protein: CASSPRTGTLWGDEQYF.

The chain recombines TRBV7-2 with TRBJ1-5, with 10 positions matching TRBD1. The CDR3 consists of 17 residues. CDR1 and CDR2 (germline): SGHTA, FQGNSA. V was pared by 3 bases and J by 0 bases, with 5 bases of the junction left unmatched. CDR3 sequence: CASSLTGGANSNQPQHF. In DNA form, the CDR3 reads TGTGCCAGCAGCTTGACAGGGGGCGCCAATAGCAATCAGCCCCAGCATTTT.

The chain carries TRBV4-3 and TRBJ1-2; weak D call: TRBD1 (6 bases). Germline-derived CDR1 and CDR2 are LGHNA and YSLEER. V was shortened by 0 bases and J by 3 bases, with 17 bases between the two germline ends. CDR3 size: 17 residues. The CDR3 reads CASSQDPQGTPYYGYTF. CDR3 coding DNA: TGCGCCAGCAGCCAAGATCCTCAGGGGACACCTTACTATGGCTACACCTTC.

The gene calls are TRBV14 and TRBJ2-7; no clear D gene. Germline V gene lookup returns CDR1 SGHDN and CDR2 FVKESK. The V end lost 1 base, the J end lost 3 bases, and 7 bases lay between the germline ends. The CDR3 totals 13 residues. This chain's CDR3 is CASSQVGHYEQYF. CDR3 coding DNA: TGTGCCAGCAGCCAAGTAGGGCACTACGAGCAGTACTTC.

This chain joins TRBV28 and TRBJ1-4; D might be TRBD1 (6 bases). The CDR3 has 17 residues. Germline V gene sequence: CDR1 MDHEN, CDR2 SYDVKM. V lost 3 bases and J 2 bases, leaving 16 bases between the germline ends. In DNA form, the CDR3 reads TGTGCCAGCAGTTTGGCCCCACGGGGGCTCACTAATGAAAAACTGTTTTTT. It translates to CASSLAPRGLTNEKLFF. Using reference TRBV28 and TRBJ1-4 for the parts outside the CDR3, the full variable domain is DVKVTQSSRYLVKRTGEKVFLECVQDMDHENMFWYRQDPGLGLRLIYFSYDVKMKEKGDIPEGYSVSREKKERFSLILESASTNQTSMYLCASSLAPRGLTNEKLFFGSGTQLSVL.

The V and J genes are TRBV29-1 and TRBJ1-1; TRBD1 matches at 10 bases. The CDR3 sequence is 14 residues long. V lost 5 bases and J lost 3; bases outside the gene matches: 6. The germline V gene encodes CDR1 SQVTM and CDR2 ANQGSEA. The CDR3 DNA sequence: TGCAGCGTTCTCACCGGGACAGGGGACACTGAAGCTTTCTTT. Encoded protein: CSVLTGTGDTEAFF.

The chain has TRBV9 and TRBJ2-2, with D possibly TRBD1 on 7 matching bases. Trimming took 4 bases from V and 1 from J, leaving 20 bases between them. CDR3 length: 18 amino acids. Germline V gives CDR1 SGDLS, CDR2 YYNGEE. CDR3 in DNA: TGTGCCAGCAGCTTCCCCCGGAGGGGGCTGAGGAACACCGGGGAGCTGTTTTTT. As protein: CASSFPRRGLRNTGELFF.

J is TRBJ2-7 and V is TRBV7-2; D is unclear. Germline CDR1 reads SGHTA; CDR2 reads FQGNSA. The CDR3 spans 13 residues. Trimming cost V 5 bases and J 3 bases, with 11 bases left between them. CDR3 DNA sequence: TGTGCCAGCAGCCCTACCACCTACTACGAGCAGTACTTC. Amino acid sequence: CASSPTTYYEQYF.

This clone was seen a single time. The J gene is TRBJ2-5, the V gene TRBV6-5, with 7 nucleotides matching TRBD1. The CDR3 covers 14 residues. The ends lost 6 bases at V and 2 bases at J; junction bases unmatched: 6. Germline CDR1 MNHEY, CDR2 SVGAGI. DNA for the CDR3: TGTGCCAGCAGCTCCGGACAGGTTCAAGAGACCCAGTACTTC. Protein: CASSSGQVQETQYF.

The chain couples TRBV27 to TRBJ1-3, with unresolved D. CDR3 length: 16 residues. Per the germline V gene, CDR1 is MNHEY and CDR2 is SMNVEV (reference sequence). Trimming took 5 bases from V and 0 from J, leaving 14 bases between them. CDR3 protein: CASSQNVWSSGNTIYF. CDR3 DNA: TGTGCCAGCAGTCAAAATGTATGGAGCTCTGGAAACACCATATATTTT.

The chain links TRBV28 to TRBJ1-1, with 8 bases fitting TRBD1. This CDR3 has 15 residues. The junction had 9 bases not matched to a gene; V was cut back by 6 bases and J by 3 bases. Germline V lookup: CDR1 MDHEN, CDR2 SYDVKM. CDR3 sequence reads: CASRLTGEWDTEAFF. The CDR3 DNA follows: TGTGCCAGCAGATTGACAGGGGAATGGGACACTGAAGCTTTCTTT.

This chain connects TRBV28 to TRBJ1-2, with 9 bases identical to TRBD1. This CDR3 is built from 15 residues. The germline V gene has CDR1 MDHEN and CDR2 SYDVKM. V was pared by 3 bases and J by 2 bases, with 4 bases of the junction left unmatched. The CDR3 loop is CASSFLQGANYGYTF. In DNA form, the CDR3 reads TGTGCCAGCAGTTTTTTACAGGGGGCCAACTATGGCTACACCTTC.

The genes are TRBV4-2 and TRBJ2-1; D remains ambiguous. From germline, CDR1 is LGHNA and CDR2 YNFKEQ. V lost 0 bases and J lost 2, with 8 bases in between. The CDR3 covers 15 residues. CDR3: CASSQESPAYNEQFF. CDR3 nucleotide sequence: TGTGCCAGCAGCCAAGAGTCTCCAGCCTACAATGAGCAGTTCTTC.

The chain is built from TRBV19 and TRBJ2-3; 7 nucleotides agree with TRBD2. Germline trimming cut 10 bases from V and 2 bases from J; bases unmatched to any gene: 6. Germline loops: CDR1 LNHDA, CDR2 SQIVND (reference sequence). The CDR3 covers 13 residues. The DNA for the CDR3 is TGTGCCACACTAGCGTCAAACACAGATACGCAGTATTTT. Amino acids: CATLASNTDTQYF.

The chain carries TRBV28 and TRBJ2-7; TRBD1 is a possible D gene (5 bases). The V end was cut by 4 bases, the J end by 0 bases, with 13 bases between. The CDR3 is made up of 15 amino acids. CDR1 and CDR2 from the germline V gene are MDHEN and SYDVKM. CDR3 nucleotides: TGTGCCAGCAGTTCAGGGCCCTCAGTCTCCTACGAGCAGTACTTC. Amino acids: CASSSGPSVSYEQYF.

CDR3 coding DNA: TGTGCCAGCAGCTTCCTAGCGGGGAAAGAGACCCAGTACTTC. Its translation: CASSFLAGKETQYF. The V and J genes are TRBV5-4 and TRBJ2-5, with 9 bases aligning to TRBD2. V was clipped by 2 bases and J by 3 bases; unmatched bases: 2. The CDR3 has 14 residues. From germline, CDR1 is SGHNT and CDR2 YYREEE (reference sequence). The full variable domain, in which reference TRBV5-4 and TRBJ2-5 provide the parts outside the CDR3, is ETGVTQSPTHLIKTRGQQVTLRCSSQSGHNTVSWYQQALGQGPQFIFQYYREEENGRGNFPPRFSGLQFPNYSSELNVNALELDDSALYLCASSFLAGKETQYFGPGTRLLVL.

As to this clone: At the DNA level, this CDR3 is encoded by other sequences in the same sample as well. The CDR3 is CASSLGASTGELFF. DNA of the CDR3: TGTGCCAGCAGTTTAGGCGCCAGTACCGGGGAGCTGTTTTTT. V usage is TRBV27 and J usage is TRBJ2-2; D gene uncertain. Trimming removed 2 bases from V and 5 bases from J, with 9 bases in between. Germline loops: CDR1 MNHEY, CDR2 SMNVEV (reference sequence). This CDR3 comprises 14 residues.

The chain is built from TRBV28 and TRBJ2-6; D gene uncertain. CDR3 length: 16 residues. V shed 2 bases and J shed 0 bases, with 8 bases lying between them. Germline V gene lookup returns CDR1 MDHEN and CDR2 SYDVKM. CDR3 amino acids: CASSLAEFSGANVLTF. The CDR3 nucleotides read TGTGCCAGCAGTTTAGCAGAGTTCTCTGGGGCCAACGTCCTGACTTTC.

This clone appeared a few times. Mismatch with germline at one junction end may stem from a read error. J is TRBJ2-4 and V is TRBV7-9; no clear D gene. This CDR3 has 15 residues. Germline values: CDR1 SEHNR, CDR2 FQNEAQ (reference sequence). This CDR3 reads CASSPSSARNDIQYF. In DNA, the CDR3 is TGCGCCAGCAGCCCTTCCTCGGCCAGAAACGACATTCAGTACTTC.

This clone appeared once. This rearrangement joins TRBV7-6 to TRBJ2-7; 9 bases are a match to TRBD1. This CDR3 region has 14 residues. With 5 bases clipped from V and 3 bases from J, the junction kept 5 bases outside the gene matches. CDR1 is SGHVS and CDR2 is FNYEAQ in the germline V gene. CDR3 in amino acids: CASSPRDRDYEQYF. The CDR3 region has the DNA TGTGCCAGCAGCCCTCGGGACAGGGACTACGAGCAGTACTTC.

The chain has TRBV6-4 and TRBJ2-4, with D maybe TRBD1 (6 bases). The CDR3 runs 14 residues. CDR1 and CDR2 (germline): MRHNA, SNTAGT. V lost 4 bases and J 6 bases, leaving 13 bases between the germline ends. The CDR3 here is CASSAGARGNIQYF. DNA of the CDR3: TGTGCCAGCAGTGCCGGGGCCAGGGGAAACATTCAGTACTTC.

The chain couples TRBV5-1 to TRBJ2-7; maybe TRBD1 (5 bases). V gave up 8 bases and J gave up 2 bases, with 29 bases separating them. The CDR3 is 18 amino acids. Germline V CDR1 and CDR2: SGHRS, YFSETQ. This CDR3 reads CASSLFRDVPPGPYEQYF. The CDR3, as DNA: TGCGCCAGTAGCCTCTTCAGGGATGTGCCGCCCGGCCCCTACGAGCAGTACTTC. Filled out from reference TRBV5-1 and TRBJ2-7, the complete variable domain reads KAGVTQTPRYLIKTRGQQVTLSCSPISGHRSVSWYQQTPGQGLQFLFEYFSETQRNKGNFPGRFSGRQFSNSRSEMNVSTLELGDSALYLCASSLFRDVPPGPYEQYFGPGTRLTVT.